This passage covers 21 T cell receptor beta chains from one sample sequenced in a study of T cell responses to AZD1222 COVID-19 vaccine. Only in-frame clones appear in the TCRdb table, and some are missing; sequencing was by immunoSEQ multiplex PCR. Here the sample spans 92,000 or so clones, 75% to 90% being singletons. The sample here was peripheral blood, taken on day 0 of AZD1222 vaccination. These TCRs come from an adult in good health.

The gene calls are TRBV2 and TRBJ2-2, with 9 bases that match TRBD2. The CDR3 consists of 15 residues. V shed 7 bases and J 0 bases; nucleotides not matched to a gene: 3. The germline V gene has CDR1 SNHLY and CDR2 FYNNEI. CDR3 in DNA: TGTGCCAGCACTAGCGGGACCGCGAACACCGGGGAGCTGTTTTTT. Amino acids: CASTSGTANTGELFF.

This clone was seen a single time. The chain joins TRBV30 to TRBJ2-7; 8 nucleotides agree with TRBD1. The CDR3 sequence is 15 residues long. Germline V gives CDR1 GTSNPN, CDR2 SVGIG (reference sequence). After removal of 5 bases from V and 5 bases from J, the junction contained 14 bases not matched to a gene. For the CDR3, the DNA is TGTGCCTGGCACGGGGGACAGGTGTTAGAGAACGAGCAGTACTTC. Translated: CAWHGGQVLENEQYF.

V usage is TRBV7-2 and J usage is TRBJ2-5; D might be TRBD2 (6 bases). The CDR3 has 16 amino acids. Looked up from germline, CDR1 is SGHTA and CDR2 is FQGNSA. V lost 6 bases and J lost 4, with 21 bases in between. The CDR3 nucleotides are TGTGCCAGCAGGTCGACAGCGGGTGGGGGTGGAGAGACCCAGTACTTC. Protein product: CASRSTAGGGGETQYF.

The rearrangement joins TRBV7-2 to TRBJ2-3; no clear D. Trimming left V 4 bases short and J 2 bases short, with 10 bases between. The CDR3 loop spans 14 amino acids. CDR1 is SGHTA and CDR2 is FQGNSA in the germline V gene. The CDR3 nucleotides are TGTGCCAGCAGCTGGGCGGACCCCACAGATACGCAGTATTTT. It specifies CASSWADPTDTQYF.

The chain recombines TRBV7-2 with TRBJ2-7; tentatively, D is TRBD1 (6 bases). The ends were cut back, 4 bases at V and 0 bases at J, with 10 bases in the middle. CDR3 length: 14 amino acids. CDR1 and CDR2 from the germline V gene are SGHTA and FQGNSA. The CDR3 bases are TGTGCCAGCAGCTACAGGGCCCCCTCCTACGAGCAGTACTTC. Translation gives CASSYRAPSYEQYF. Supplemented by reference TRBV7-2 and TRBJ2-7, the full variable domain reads GAGVSQSPSNKVTEKGKDVELRCDPISGHTALYWYRQSLGQGLEFLIYFQGNSAPDKSGLPSDRFSAERTGGSVSTLTIQRTQQEDSAVYLCASSYRAPSYEQYFGPGTRLTVT.

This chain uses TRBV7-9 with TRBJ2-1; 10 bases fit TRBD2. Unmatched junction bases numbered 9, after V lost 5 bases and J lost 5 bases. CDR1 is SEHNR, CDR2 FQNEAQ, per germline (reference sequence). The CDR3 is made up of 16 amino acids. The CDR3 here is CASSPPHGTSDNEQFF. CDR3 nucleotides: TGTGCCAGCAGCCCCCCGCACGGGACTAGCGACAATGAGCAGTTCTTC.

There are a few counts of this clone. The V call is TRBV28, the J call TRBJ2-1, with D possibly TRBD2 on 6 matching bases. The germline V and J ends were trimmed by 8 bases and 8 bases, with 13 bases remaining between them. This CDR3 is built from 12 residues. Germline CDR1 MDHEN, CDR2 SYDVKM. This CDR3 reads CASGTLMDEQFF. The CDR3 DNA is TGTGCCAGCGGGACTTTAATGGATGAGCAGTTCTTC.

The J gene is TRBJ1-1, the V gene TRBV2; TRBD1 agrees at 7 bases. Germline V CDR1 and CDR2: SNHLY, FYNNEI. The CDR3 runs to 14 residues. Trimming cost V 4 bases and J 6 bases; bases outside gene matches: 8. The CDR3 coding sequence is TGTGCCAGCAGTGGATCAGGGGGGACGCCTGAAGCTTTCTTT. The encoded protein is CASSGSGGTPEAFF.

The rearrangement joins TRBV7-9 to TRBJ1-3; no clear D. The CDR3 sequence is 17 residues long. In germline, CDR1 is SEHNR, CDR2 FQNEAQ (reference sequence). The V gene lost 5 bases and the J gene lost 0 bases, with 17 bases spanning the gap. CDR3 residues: CASSQTGRRHSGNTIYF. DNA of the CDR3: TGTGCCAGCAGCCAAACTGGTAGGCGACACTCTGGAAACACCATATATTTT.

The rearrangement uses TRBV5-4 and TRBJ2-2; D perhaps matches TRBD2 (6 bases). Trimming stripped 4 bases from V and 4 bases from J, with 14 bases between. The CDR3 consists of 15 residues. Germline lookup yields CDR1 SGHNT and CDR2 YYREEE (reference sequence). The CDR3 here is CASSRIGGGTGELFF. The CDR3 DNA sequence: TGTGCCAGCAGCCGGATCGGGGGTGGCACCGGGGAGCTGTTTTTT. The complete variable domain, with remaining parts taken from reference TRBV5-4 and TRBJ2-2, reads ETGVTQSPTHLIKTRGQQVTLRCSSQSGHNTVSWYQQALGQGPQFIFQYYREEENGRGNFPPRFSGLQFPNYSSELNVNALELDDSALYLCASSRIGGGTGELFFGEGSRLTVL.

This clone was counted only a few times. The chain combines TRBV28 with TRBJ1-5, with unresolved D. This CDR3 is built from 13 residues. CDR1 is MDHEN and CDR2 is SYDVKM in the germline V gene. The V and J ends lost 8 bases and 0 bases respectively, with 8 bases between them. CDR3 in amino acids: CASLRDSNQPQHF. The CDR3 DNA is TGTGCCAGCCTCCGGGATAGCAATCAGCCCCAGCATTTT.

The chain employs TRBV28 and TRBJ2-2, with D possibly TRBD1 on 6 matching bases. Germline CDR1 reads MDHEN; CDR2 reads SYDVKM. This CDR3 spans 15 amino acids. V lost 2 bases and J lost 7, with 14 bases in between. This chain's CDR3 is CASSLPGTSSGELFF. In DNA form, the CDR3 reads TGTGCCAGCAGTTTACCCGGGACATCAAGCGGGGAGCTGTTTTTT. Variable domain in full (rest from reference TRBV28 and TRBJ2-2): DVKVTQSSRYLVKRTGEKVFLECVQDMDHENMFWYRQDPGLGLRLIYFSYDVKMKEKGDIPEGYSVSREKKERFSLILESASTNQTSMYLCASSLPGTSSGELFFGEGSRLTVL.

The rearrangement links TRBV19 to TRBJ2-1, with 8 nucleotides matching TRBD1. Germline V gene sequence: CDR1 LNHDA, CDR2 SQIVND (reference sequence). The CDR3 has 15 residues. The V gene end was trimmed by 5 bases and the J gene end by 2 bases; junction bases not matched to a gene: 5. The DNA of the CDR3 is TGTGCCAGTAGTTCGACAGGGGCGGCCTACAATGAGCAGTTCTTC. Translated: CASSSTGAAYNEQFF. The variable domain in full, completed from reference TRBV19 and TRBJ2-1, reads DGGITQSPKYLFRKEGQNVTLSCEQNLNHDAMYWYRQDPGQGLRLIYYSQIVNDFQKGDIAEGYSVSREKKESFPLTVTSAQKNPTAFYLCASSSTGAAYNEQFFGPGTRLTVL.

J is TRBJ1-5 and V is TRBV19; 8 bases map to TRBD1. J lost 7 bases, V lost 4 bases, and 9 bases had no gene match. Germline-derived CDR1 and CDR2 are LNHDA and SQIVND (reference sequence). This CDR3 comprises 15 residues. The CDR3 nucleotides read TGTGCCAGTAGTAATCAGGGACAGGTAGGCCAGCCCCAGCATTTT. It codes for CASSNQGQVGQPQHF.

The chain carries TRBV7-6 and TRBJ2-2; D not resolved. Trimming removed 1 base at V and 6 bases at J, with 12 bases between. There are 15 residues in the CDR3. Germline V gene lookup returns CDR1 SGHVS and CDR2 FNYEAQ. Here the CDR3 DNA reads TGTGCCAGCAGCTTAGGAACCCCTCCGGCCGGGGAGCTGTTTTTT. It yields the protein CASSLGTPPAGELFF.

The CDR3 loop is CASSLRGQKLGYTF. CDR3 nucleotides: TGTGCCAGCAGCTTACGAGGACAGAAGTTGGGCTACACCTTC. V usage is TRBV7-2 and J usage is TRBJ1-2; TRBD1 might be the D (6 bases). The CDR3 runs 14 residues. With 2 bases removed from V and 8 bases from J, the gap between germline ends came to 15 bases. Germline CDR1 reads SGHTA; CDR2 reads FQGNSA. The complete variable domain, with remaining parts taken from reference TRBV7-2 and TRBJ1-2, reads GAGVSQSPSNKVTEKGKDVELRCDPISGHTALYWYRQSLGQGLEFLIYFQGNSAPDKSGLPSDRFSAERTGGSVSTLTIQRTQQEDSAVYLCASSLRGQKLGYTFGSGTRLTVV.

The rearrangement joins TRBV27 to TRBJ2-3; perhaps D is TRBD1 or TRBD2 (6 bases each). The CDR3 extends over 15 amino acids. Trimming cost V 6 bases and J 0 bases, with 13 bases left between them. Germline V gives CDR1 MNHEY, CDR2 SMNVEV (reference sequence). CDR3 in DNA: TGTGCCAGCAGCCAAGGGGGGCTTAGCACAGATACGCAGTATTTT. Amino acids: CASSQGGLSTDTQYF.

DNA of the CDR3: TGTGCCAGCAGTTACGAGGGGTACAATGAGCAGTTCTTC. Translating gives CASSYEGYNEQFF. V and J are TRBV6-5 and TRBJ2-1; D could derive from TRBD1 or TRBD2 (5 bases each). This CDR3 has 13 residues. V lost 2 bases to trimming and J lost 4 bases, with 6 bases between them. Germline CDR1 and CDR2: MNHEY and SVGAGI.

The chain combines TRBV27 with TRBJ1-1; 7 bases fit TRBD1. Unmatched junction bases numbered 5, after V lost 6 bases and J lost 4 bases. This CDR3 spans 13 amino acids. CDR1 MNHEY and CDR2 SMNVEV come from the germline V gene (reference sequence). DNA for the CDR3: TGTGCCAGCAGCCTTTCAGGGGGCACTGAAGCTTTCTTT. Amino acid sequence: CASSLSGGTEAFF.

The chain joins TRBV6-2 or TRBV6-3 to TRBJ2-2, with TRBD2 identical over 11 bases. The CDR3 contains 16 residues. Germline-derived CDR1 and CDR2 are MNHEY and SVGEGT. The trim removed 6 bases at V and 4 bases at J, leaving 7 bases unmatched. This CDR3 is CASSFGTSGFTGELFF. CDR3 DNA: TGTGCCAGCAGCTTCGGGACTAGCGGATTCACCGGGGAGCTGTTTTTT.

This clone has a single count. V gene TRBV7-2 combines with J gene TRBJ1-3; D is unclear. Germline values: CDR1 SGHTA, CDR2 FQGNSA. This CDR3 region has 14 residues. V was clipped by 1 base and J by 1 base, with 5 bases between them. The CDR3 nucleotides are TGTGCCAGCAGCTTAGTAGGGTCTGGAAACACCATATATTTT. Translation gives CASSLVGSGNTIYF.